What follows is one T cell receptor (beta chain) and its context. Sequencing was performed with immunoSEQ multiplex PCR; in TCRdb, only in-frame clones are kept and a portion is missing. The sample consists of over 300,000 clones, about nine tenths of them appearing once. Categorization into cohorts depended on clinical history that participants reported. The record originates from a study of blood T cell repertoires in COVID-19. For the study at large: Material from acute and convalescent COVID-19 was sourced from the United States, Italy and Spain.

Per germline, CDR1 MGHRA and CDR2 YSYEKL. The CDR3 totals 13 residues. V gave up 1 base and J gave up 8 bases, with 11 bases separating them. This chain uses TRBV4-1 with TRBJ1-1; D gene uncertain. The clonotype was recovered from a woman aged 18-29 years who had recovered from COVID-19. Sequencing used PBMCs or T cells enriched from blood (not recorded which). CDR3 region: CASSQGSTSEAFF. CDR3 nucleotides: TGCGCCAGCAGCCAAGGTAGCACGTCAGAAGCTTTCTTT.